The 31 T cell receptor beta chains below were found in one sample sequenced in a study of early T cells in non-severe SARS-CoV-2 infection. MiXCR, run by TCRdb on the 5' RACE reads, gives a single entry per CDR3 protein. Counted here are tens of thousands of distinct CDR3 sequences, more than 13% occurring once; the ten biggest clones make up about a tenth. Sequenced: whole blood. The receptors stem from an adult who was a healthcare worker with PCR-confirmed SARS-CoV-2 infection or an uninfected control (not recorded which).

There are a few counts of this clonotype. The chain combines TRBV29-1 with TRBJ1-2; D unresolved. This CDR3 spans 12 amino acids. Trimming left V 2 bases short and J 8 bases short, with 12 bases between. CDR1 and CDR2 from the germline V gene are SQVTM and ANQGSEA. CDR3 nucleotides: TGCAGCGTTGAAACCTTGATGTTCGGCTACACCTTC. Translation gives CSVETLMFGYTF.

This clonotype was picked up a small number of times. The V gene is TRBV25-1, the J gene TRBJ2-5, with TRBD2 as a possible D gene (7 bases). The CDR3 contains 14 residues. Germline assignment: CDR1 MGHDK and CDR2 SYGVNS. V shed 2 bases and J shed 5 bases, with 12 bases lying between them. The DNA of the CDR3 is TGTGCCAGCAGTGAAAGCAGGGGAGGGGAGACCCAGTACTTC. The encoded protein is CASSESRGGETQYF.

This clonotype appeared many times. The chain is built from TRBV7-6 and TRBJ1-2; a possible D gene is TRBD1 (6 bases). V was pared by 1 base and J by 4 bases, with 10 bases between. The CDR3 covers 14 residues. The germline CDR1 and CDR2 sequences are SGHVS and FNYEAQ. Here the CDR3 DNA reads TGTGCCAGCAGCTTAGAGGGCAGGGGCTATGGCTACACCTTC. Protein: CASSLEGRGYGYTF.

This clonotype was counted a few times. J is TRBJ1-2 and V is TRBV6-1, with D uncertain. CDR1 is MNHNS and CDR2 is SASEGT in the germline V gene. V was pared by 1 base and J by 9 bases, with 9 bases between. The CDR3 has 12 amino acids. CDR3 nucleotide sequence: TGTGCCAGCAGTGAAGTGCAGCCGAGCTACACCTTC. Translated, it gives CASSEVQPSYTF.

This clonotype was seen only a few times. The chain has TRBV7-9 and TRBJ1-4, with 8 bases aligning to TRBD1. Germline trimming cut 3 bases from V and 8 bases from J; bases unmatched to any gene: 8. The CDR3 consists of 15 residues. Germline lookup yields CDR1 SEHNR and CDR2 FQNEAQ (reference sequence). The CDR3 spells CASSFKHRGDEKLFF. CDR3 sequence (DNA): TGTGCCAGCAGCTTCAAACACAGGGGGGACGAAAAACTGTTTTTT.

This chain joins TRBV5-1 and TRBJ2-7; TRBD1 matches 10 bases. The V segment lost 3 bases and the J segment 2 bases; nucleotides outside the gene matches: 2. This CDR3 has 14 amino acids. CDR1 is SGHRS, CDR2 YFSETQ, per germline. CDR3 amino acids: CASSSGTGAYEQYF. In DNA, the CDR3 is TGCGCCAGCAGCTCTGGGACAGGGGCCTACGAGCAGTACTTC.

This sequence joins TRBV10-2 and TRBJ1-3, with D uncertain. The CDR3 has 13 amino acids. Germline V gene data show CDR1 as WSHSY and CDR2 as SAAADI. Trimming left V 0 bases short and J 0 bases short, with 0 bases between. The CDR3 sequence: CASSESSGNTIYF. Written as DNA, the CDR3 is TGCGCCAGCAGTGAGTCCTCTGGAAACACCATATATTTT.

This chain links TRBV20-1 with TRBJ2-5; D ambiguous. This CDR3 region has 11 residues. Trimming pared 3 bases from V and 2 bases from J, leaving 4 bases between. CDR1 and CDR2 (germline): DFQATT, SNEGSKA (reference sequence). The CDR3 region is CSARRQETQYF. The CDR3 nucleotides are TGCAGTGCTAGGAGGCAAGAGACCCAGTACTTC.

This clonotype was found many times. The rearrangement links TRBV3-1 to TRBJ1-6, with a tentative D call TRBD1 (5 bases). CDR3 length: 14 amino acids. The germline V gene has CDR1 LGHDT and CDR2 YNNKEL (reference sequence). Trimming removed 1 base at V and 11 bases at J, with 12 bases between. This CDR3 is CASSQGRWGAPLHF. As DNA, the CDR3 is TGTGCCAGCAGCCAAGGTCGATGGGGGGCACCCCTCCACTTT.

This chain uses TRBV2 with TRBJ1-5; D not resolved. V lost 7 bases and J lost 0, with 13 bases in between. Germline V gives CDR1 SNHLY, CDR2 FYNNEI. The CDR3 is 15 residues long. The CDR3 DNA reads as TGTGCCAGCACCCCGGGATTTTCTAGCAATCAGCCCCAGCATTTT. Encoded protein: CASTPGFSSNQPQHF.

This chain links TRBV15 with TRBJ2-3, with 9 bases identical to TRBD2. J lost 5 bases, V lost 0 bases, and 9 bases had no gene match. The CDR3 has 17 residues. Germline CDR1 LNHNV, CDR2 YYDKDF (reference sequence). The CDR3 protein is CATSRDLAGGPGDTQYF. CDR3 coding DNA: TGTGCCACCAGCAGAGATCTCGCGGGGGGGCCGGGAGATACGCAGTATTTT.

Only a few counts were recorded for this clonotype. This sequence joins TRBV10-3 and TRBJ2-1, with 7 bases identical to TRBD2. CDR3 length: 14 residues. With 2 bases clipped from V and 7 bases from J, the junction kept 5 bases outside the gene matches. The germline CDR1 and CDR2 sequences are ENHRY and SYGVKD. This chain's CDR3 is CAISESGVENEQFF. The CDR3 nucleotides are TGTGCCATCAGTGAGAGCGGGGTCGAAAATGAGCAGTTCTTC.

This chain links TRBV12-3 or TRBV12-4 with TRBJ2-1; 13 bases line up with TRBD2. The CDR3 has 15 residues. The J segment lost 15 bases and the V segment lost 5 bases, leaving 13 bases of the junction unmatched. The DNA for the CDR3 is TGTGCCAGCAGTCTCGGACTAGCGGGGGCCCTGGGCCTGTTCTTC. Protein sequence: CASSLGLAGALGLFF.

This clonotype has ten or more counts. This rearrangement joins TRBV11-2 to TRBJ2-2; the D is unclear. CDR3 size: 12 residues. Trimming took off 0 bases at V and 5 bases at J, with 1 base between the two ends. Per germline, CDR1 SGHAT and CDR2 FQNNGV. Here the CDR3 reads CASSLETGELFF. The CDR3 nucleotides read TGTGCCAGCAGCTTAGAGACCGGGGAGCTGTTTTTT.

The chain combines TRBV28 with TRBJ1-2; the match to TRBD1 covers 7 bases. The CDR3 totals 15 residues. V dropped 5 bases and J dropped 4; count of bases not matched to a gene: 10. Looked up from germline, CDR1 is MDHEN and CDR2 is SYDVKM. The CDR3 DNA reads TGTGCCAGCAGTGAATCATCAGGGGGTACCTATGGCTACACCTTC. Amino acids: CASSESSGGTYGYTF.

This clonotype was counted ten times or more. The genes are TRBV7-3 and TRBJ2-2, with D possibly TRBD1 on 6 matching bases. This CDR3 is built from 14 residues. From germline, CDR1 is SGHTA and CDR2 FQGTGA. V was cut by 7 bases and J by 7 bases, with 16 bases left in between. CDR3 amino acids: CASTRTGSSGELFF. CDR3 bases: TGTGCCAGCACCAGAACAGGGTCCAGCGGGGAGCTGTTTTTT. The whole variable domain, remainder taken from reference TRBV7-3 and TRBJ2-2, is GAGVSQTPSNKVTEKGKYVELRCDPISGHTALYWYRQSLGQGPEFLIYFQGTGAADDSGLPNDRFFAVRPEGSVSTLKIQRTERGDSAVYLCASTRTGSSGELFFGEGSRLTVL.

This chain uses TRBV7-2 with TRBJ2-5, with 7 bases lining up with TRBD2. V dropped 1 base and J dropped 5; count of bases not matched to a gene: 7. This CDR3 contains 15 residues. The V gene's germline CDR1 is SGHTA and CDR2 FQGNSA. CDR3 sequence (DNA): TGTGCCAGCAGCTTAGGCAGGCGGGGGATGGAGACCCAGTACTTC. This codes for CASSLGRRGMETQYF. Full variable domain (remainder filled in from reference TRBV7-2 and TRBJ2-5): GAGVSQSPSNKVTEKGKDVELRCDPISGHTALYWYRQSLGQGLEFLIYFQGNSAPDKSGLPSDRFSAERTGGSVSTLTIQRTQQEDSAVYLCASSLGRRGMETQYFGPGTRLLVL.

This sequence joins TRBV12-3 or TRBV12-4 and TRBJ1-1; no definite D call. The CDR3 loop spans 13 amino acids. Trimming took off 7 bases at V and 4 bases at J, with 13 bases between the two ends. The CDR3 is CASINLAGTEAFF. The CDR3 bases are TGTGCCAGCATTAACTTAGCGGGCACTGAAGCTTTCTTT.

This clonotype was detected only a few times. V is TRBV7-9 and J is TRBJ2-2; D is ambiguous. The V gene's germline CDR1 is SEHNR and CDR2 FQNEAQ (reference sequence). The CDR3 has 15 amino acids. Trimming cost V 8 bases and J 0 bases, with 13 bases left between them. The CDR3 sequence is CASGRRLANTGELFF. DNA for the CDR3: TGTGCCAGCGGTAGACGCCTGGCGAACACCGGGGAGCTGTTTTTT.

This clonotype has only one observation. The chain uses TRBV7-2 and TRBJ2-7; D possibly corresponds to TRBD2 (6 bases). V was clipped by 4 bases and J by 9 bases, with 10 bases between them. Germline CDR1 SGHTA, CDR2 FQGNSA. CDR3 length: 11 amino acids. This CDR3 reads CASSSGLWQYF. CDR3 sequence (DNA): TGTGCCAGCAGCTCGGGACTTTGGCAGTACTTC. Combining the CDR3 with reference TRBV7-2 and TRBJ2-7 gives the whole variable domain GAGVSQSPSNKVTEKGKDVELRCDPISGHTALYWYRQSLGQGLEFLIYFQGNSAPDKSGLPSDRFSAERTGGSVSTLTIQRTQQEDSAVYLCASSSGLWQYFGPGTRLTVT.

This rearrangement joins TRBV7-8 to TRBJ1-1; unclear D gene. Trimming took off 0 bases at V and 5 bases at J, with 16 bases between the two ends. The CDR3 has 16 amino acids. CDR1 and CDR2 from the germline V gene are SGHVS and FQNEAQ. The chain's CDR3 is CASSLAAVQTGTEAFF. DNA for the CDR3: TGTGCCAGCAGCTTAGCGGCTGTGCAGACGGGGACTGAAGCTTTCTTT.

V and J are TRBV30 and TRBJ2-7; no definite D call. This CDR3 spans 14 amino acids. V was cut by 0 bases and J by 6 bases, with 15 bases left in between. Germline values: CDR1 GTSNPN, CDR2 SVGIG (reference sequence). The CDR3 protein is CAWSVLTGASEQYF. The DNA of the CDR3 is TGTGCCTGGAGTGTACTAACCGGCGCGAGCGAGCAGTACTTC. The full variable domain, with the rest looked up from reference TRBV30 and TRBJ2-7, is SQTIHQWPATLVQPVGSPLSLECTVEGTSNPNLYWYRQAAGRGLQLLFYSVGIGQISSEVPQNLSASRPQDRQFILSSKKLLLSDSGFYLCAWSVLTGASEQYFGPGTRLTVT.

The CDR3 coding sequence is TGTGCCAGCAGTCCCCCGGGACCCCGACAGGGTAGCACTGAAGCTTTCTTT. Its protein product is CASSPPGPRQGSTEAFF. This chain joins TRBV28 and TRBJ1-1, with 7 bases aligning to TRBD1. Germline V gene data show CDR1 as MDHEN and CDR2 as SYDVKM. The V and J ends lost 5 bases and 4 bases, in that order; junction bases with no gene match: 16. There are 17 residues in the CDR3.

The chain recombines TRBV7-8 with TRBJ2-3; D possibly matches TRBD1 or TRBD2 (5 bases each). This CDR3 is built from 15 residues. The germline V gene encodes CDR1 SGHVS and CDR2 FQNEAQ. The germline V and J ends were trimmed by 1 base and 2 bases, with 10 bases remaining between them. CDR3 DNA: TGTGCCAGCAGCTTAGGGTTGGGGACCACAGATACGCAGTATTTT. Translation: CASSLGLGTTDTQYF.

As DNA, the CDR3 is TGTGCCAGCAGTTTAGGGGAGGGGTCACCCCTCCACTTT. Protein product: CASSLGEGSPLHF. The chain carries TRBV12-3 or TRBV12-4 and TRBJ1-6, with a possible D match to TRBD1 (5 bases). CDR3 length: 13 residues. V was clipped by 1 base and J by 10 bases, with 8 bases between them.

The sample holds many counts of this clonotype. CDR3 DNA: TGTGCCAGCAGCCTCGGAAACGGTGAAAAACTGTTTTTT. This translates into CASSLGNGEKLFF. The gene calls are TRBV2 and TRBJ1-4, with D hard to call. V was shortened by 6 bases and J by 7 bases, with 12 bases between the two germline ends. Germline V gene sequence: CDR1 SNHLY, CDR2 FYNNEI. The CDR3 spans 13 residues.

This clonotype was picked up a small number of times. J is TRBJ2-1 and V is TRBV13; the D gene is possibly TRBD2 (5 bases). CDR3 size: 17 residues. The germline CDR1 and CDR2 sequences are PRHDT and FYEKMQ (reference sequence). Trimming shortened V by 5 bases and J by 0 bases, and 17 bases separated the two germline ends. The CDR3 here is CASSLPRRSYSYNEQFF. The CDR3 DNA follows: TGTGCCAGCAGCCTCCCGAGGAGGTCATACTCCTACAATGAGCAGTTCTTC.

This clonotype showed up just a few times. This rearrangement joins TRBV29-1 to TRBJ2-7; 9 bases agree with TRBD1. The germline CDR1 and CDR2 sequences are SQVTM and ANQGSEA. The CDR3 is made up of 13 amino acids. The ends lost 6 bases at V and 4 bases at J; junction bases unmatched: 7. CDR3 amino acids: CSVAWTGVYEQYF. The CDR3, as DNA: TGCAGCGTAGCATGGACAGGGGTTTACGAGCAGTACTTC.

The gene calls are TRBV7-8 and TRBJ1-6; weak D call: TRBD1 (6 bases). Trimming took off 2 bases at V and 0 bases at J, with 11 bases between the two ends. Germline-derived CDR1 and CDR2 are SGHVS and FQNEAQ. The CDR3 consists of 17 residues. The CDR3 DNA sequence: TGTGCCAGCAGCTTACTTCCACAGGGCTCCTATAATTCACCCCTCCACTTT. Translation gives CASSLLPQGSYNSPLHF.

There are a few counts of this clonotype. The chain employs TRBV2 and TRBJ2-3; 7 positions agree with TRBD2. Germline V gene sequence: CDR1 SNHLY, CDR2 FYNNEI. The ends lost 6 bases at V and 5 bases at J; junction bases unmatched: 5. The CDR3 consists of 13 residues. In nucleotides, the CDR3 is TGTGCCAGCAGAAGCGGGGTGGAAGATACGCAGTATTTT. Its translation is CASRSGVEDTQYF.

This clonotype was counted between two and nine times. The CDR3 DNA reads TGCAGCGTTGAGGGGTATTCTGAAGCTTTCTTT. Translated: CSVEGYSEAFF. V and J are TRBV29-1 and TRBJ1-1; D unresolved. The germline V gene encodes CDR1 SQVTM and CDR2 ANQGSEA. The V end was cut by 3 bases, the J end by 6 bases, with 8 bases between. The CDR3 sequence is 11 residues long. Full variable domain (remainder filled in from reference TRBV29-1 and TRBJ1-1): SAVISQKPSRDICQRGTSLTIQCQVDSQVTMMFWYRQQPGQSLTLIATANQGSEATYESGFVIDKFPISRPNLTFSTLTVSNMSPEDSSIYLCSVEGYSEAFFGQGTRLTVV.